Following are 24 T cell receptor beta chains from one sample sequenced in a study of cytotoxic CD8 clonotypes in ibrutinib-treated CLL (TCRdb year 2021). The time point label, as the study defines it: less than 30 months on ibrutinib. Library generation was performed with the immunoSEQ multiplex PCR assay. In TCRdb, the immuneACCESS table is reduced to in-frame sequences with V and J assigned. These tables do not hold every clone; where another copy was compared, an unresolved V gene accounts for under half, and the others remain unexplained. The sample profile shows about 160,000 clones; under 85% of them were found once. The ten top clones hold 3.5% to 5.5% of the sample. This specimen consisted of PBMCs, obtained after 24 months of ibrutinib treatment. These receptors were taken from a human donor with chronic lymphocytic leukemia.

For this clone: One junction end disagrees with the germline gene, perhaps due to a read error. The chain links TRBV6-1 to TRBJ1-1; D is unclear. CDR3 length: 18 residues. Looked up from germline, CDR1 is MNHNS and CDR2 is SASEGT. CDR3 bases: TGTGCCATCAGTGAGCTTCTAACCGTCCGGGGTATTTACACTGAAGCTTTCTTT. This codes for CAISELLTVRGIYTEAFF.

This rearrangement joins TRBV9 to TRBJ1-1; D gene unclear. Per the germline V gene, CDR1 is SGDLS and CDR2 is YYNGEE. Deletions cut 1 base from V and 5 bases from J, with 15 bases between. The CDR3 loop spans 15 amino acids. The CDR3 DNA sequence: TGTGCCAGCAGCGTAACGCCCATGGGTGGAACTGAAGCTTTCTTT. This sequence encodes CASSVTPMGGTEAFF.

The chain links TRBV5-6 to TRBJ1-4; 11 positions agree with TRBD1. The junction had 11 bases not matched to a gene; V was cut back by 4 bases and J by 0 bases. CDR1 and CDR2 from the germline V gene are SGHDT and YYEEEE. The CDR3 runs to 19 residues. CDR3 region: CASSLSWTGGDATNEKLFF. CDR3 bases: TGTGCCAGCAGCCTCTCTTGGACAGGGGGCGATGCAACTAATGAAAAACTGTTTTTT.

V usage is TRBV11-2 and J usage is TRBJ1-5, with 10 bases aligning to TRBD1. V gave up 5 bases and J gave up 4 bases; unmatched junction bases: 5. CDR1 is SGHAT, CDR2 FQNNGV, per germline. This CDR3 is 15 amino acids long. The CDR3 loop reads CASSQLGQGNQPQHF. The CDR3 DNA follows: TGTGCCAGCAGCCAACTGGGACAGGGGAATCAGCCCCAGCATTTT.

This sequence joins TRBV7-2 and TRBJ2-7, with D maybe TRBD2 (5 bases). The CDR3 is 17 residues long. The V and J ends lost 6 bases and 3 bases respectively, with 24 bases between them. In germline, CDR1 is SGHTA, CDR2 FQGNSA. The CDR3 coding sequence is TGTGCCAGCAGGATAGGGTGGCGCGGAGGAGAAAGCTACGAGCAGTACTTC. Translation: CASRIGWRGGESYEQYF.

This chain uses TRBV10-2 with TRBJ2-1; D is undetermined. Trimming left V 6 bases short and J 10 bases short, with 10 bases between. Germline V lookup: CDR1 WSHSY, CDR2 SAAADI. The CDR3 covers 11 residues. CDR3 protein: CASRSLGEQFF. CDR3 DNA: TGCGCCAGCAGGTCTCTGGGCGAGCAGTTCTTC.

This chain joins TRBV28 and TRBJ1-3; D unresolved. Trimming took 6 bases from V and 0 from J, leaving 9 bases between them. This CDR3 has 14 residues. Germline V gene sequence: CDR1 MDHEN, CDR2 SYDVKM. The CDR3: CASSPRNSGNTIYF. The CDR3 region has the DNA TGTGCCAGCAGCCCCCGTAACTCTGGAAACACCATATATTTT.

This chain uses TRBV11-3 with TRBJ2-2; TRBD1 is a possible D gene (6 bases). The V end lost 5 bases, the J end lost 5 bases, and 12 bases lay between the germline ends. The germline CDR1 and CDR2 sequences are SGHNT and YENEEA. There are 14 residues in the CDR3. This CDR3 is CASSPATGTGELFF. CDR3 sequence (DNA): TGTGCCAGCAGCCCCGCTACAGGGACCGGGGAGCTGTTTTTT.

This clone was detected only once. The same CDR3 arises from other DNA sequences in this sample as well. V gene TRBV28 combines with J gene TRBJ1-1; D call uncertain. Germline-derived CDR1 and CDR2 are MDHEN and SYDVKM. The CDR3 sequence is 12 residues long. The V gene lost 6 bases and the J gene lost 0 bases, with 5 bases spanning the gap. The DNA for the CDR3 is TGTGCCAGCAGCCTTCTGAACACTGAAGCTTTCTTT. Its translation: CASSLLNTEAFF.

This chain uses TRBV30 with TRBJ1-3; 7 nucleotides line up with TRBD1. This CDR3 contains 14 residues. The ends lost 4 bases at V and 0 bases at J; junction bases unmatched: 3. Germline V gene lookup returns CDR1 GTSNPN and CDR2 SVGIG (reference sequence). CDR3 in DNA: TGTGCCTGGAAGGGACAGCTCTCTGGAAACACCATATATTTT. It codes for CAWKGQLSGNTIYF.

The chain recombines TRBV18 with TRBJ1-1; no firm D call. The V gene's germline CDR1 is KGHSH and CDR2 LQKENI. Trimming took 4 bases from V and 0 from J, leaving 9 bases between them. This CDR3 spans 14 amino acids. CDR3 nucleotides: TGTGCCAGCTCACGAACAGAGATGAACACTGAAGCTTTCTTT. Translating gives CASSRTEMNTEAFF.

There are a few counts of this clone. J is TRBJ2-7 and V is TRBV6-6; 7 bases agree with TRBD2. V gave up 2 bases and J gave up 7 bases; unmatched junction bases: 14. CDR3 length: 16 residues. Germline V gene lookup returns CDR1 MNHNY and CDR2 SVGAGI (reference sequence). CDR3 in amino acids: CASSYQGTTREGEQYF. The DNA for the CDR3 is TGTGCCAGCAGTTACCAGGGAACAACCAGGGAGGGGGAGCAGTACTTC.

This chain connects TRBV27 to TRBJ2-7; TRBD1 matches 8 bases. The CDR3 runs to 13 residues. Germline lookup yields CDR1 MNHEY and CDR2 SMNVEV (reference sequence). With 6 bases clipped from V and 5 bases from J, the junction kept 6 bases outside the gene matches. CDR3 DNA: TGTGCCAGCAGCAGACAGGGGTGGCACGAGCAGTACTTC. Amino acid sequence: CASSRQGWHEQYF.

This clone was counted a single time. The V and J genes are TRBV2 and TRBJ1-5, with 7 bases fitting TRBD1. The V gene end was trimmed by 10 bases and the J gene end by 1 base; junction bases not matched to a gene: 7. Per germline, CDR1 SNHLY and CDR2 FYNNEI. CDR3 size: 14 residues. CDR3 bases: TGTGCCACTTCGACAGGGAAGAGCAATCAGCCCCAGCATTTT. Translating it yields CATSTGKSNQPQHF.

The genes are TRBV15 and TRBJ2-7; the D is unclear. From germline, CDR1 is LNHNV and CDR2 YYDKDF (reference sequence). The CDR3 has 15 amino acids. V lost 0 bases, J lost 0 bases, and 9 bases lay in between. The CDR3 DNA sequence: TGTGCCACCAGCAGAGATCGTAGGGACTCCTACGAGCAGTACTTC. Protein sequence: CATSRDRRDSYEQYF.

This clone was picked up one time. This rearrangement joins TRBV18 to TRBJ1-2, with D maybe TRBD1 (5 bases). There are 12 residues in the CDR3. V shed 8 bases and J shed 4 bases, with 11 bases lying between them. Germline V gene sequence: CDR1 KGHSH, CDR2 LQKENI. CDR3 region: CASEPGGYGYTF. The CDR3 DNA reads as TGTGCCAGCGAACCGGGGGGCTATGGCTACACCTTC.

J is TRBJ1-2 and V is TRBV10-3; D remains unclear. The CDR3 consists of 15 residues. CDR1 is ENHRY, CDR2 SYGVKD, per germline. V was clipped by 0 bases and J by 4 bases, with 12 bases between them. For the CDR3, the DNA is TGTGCCATCAGTGAGTCGTTGGAGCCTCCCTATGGCTACACCTTC. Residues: CAISESLEPPYGYTF.

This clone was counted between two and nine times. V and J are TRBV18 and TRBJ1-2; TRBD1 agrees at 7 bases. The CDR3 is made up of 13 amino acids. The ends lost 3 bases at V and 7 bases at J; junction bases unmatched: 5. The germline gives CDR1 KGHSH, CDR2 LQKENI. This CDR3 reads CASSPEGAGGYTF. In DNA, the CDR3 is TGTGCCAGCTCACCTGAGGGGGCGGGTGGCTACACCTTC.

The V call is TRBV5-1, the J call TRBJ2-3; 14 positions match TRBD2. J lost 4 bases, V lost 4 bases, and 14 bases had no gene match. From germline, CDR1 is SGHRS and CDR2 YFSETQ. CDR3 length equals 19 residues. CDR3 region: CASSRARLAGGQGPDTQYF. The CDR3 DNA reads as TGCGCCAGCAGCCGCGCCCGACTAGCGGGGGGGCAGGGGCCAGATACGCAGTATTTT.

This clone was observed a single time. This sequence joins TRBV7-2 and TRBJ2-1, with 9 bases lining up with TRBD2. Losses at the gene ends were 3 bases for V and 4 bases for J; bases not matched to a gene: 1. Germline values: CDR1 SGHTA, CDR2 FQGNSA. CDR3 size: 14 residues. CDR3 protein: CASSLRGGYNEQFF. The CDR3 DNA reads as TGTGCCAGCAGCTTGCGGGGGGGATACAATGAGCAGTTCTTC.

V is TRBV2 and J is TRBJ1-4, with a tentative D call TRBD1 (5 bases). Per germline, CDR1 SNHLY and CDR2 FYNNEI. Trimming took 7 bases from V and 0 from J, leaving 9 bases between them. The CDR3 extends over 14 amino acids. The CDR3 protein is CASTPTATNEKLFF. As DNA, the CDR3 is TGTGCCAGCACTCCGACAGCAACTAATGAAAAACTGTTTTTT. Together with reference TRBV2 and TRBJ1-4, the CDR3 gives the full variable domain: EPEVTQTPSHQVTQMGQEVILRCVPISNHLYFYWYRQILGQKVEFLVSFYNNEISEKSEIFDDQFSVERPDGSNFTLKIRSTKLEDSAMYFCASTPTATNEKLFFGSGTQLSVL.

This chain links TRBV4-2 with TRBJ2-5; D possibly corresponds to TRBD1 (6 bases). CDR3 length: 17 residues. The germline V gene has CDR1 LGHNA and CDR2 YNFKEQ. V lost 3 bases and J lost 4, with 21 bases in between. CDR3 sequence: CASSQPKGQGWSETQYF. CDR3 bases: TGTGCCAGCAGCCAGCCTAAGGGTCAGGGGTGGTCAGAGACCCAGTACTTC.

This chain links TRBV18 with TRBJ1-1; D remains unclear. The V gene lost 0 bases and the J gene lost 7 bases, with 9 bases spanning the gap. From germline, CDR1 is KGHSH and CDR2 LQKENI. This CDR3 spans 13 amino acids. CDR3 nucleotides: TGTGCCAGCTCACCACCGTTGGTTTATGAAGCTTTCTTT. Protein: CASSPPLVYEAFF.

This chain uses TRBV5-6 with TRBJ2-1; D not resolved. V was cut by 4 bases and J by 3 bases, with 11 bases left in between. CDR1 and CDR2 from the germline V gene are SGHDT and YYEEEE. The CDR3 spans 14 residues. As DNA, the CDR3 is TGTGCCAGCAGCACAGCTTTACGCTACAATGAGCAGTTCTTC. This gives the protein CASSTALRYNEQFF.